The 5 T cell receptor beta chains below all came from one sample that was sequenced in a study of cytomegalovirus exposure and HLA in healthy donors. PCR amplification relied on 60 Vbeta primers (plus 13 Jbeta primers). The assay was immunoSEQ multiplex PCR, and TCRdb's table has in-frame clones only and misses some. The listing contains under 250,000 clones. Input material: PBMCs. Receptors were obtained from a girl aged 2-10 years in good health and CMV-seropositive.

This chain links TRBV10-1 with TRBJ2-5; perhaps TRBD2 as D (5 bases). Trimming cost V 5 bases and J 4 bases, with 20 bases left between them. Per the germline V gene, CDR1 is WNHNN and CDR2 is SYGVQD (reference sequence). This CDR3 is 16 amino acids long. CDR3 residues: CASSNSPGSHPETQYF. The CDR3 nucleotides read TGCGCCAGCAGTAACTCCCCGGGATCCCACCCAGAGACCCAGTACTTC.

The genes are TRBV28 and TRBJ1-4; D gene unclear. The CDR3 has 13 residues. V was pared by 7 bases and J by 3 bases, with 9 bases between. Germline CDR1 MDHEN, CDR2 SYDVKM. This CDR3 is CASNTPANEKLFF. The CDR3 DNA follows: TGTGCCAGCAATACTCCGGCTAATGAAAAACTGTTTTTT.

The chain recombines TRBV13 with TRBJ1-5; unclear D gene. Deletions cut 2 bases from V and 4 bases from J, with 6 bases between. The germline V gene has CDR1 PRHDT and CDR2 FYEKMQ (reference sequence). This CDR3 is built from 13 residues. CDR3 in amino acids: CASSLSLNQPQHF. The CDR3 DNA reads TGTGCCAGCAGCTTAAGCCTTAATCAGCCCCAGCATTTT.

This rearrangement joins TRBV10-3 to TRBJ2-6; 7 bases fit TRBD1. The germline V gene encodes CDR1 ENHRY and CDR2 SYGVKD. V lost 6 bases to trimming and J lost 0 bases; unmatched junction nucleotides: 2. This CDR3 contains 15 residues. The CDR3 is CAISGQASGANVLTF. The CDR3 coding sequence is TGTGCCATCAGCGGACAGGCCTCTGGGGCCAACGTCCTGACTTTC.

This chain's CDR3 is CASSQALTDTQYF. In nucleotides, the CDR3 is TGTGCCAGCAGCCAAGCCCTGACAGATACGCAGTATTTT. The chain joins TRBV14 to TRBJ2-3; D is unresolved. This CDR3 comprises 13 residues. Germline V gene sequence: CDR1 SGHDN, CDR2 FVKESK. Deletions cut 1 base from V and 3 bases from J, with 5 bases between.